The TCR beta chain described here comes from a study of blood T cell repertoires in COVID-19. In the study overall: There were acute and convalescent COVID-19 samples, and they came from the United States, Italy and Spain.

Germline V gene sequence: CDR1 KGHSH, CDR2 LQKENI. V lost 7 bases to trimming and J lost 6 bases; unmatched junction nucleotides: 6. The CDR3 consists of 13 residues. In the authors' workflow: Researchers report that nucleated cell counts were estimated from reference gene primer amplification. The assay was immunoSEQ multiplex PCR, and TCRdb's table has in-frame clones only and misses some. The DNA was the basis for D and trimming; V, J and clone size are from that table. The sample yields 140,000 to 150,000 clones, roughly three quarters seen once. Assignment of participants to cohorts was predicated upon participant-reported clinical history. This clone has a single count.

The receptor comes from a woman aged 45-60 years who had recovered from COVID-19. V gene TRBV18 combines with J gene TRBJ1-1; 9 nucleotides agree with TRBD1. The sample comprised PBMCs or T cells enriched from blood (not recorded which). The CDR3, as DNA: TGTGCCAGCTTCCTGGACAGGGGTGCTGAAGCTTTCTTT. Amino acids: CASFLDRGAEAFF.